One sample yielded the 22 T cell receptor beta chains listed below, sequenced in a study of blood T cell repertoires in COVID-19. Method: immunoSEQ multiplex PCR; TCRdb's copy keeps in-frame clones and lacks some. The sample has around 300,000 clones; about 88% are singletons. The sample was PBMCs or T cells enriched from blood (not recorded which). Receptors originate from a woman between 50 and 59 years old who had recovered from COVID-19.

This sequence joins TRBV7-8 and TRBJ1-1; D not resolved. The CDR3 is made up of 12 amino acids. CDR1 is SGHVS and CDR2 is FQNEAQ in the germline V gene. The V gene lost 5 bases and the J gene lost 1 base, with 5 bases spanning the gap. The CDR3 nucleotides read TGTGCCAGCAGCCTCCAGAACACTGAAGCTTTCTTT. Its translation: CASSLQNTEAFF. Full variable domain (rest looked up from reference TRBV7-8 and TRBJ1-1): GAGVSQSPRYKVAKRGQDVALRCDPISGHVSLFWYQQALGQGPEFLTYFQNEAQLDKSGLPSDRFFAERPEGSVSTLKIQRTQQEDSAVYLCASSLQNTEAFFGQGTRLTVV.

The rearrangement uses TRBV28 and TRBJ2-6; D is possibly TRBD2 (5 bases). From germline, CDR1 is MDHEN and CDR2 SYDVKM. This CDR3 is 16 amino acids long. V shed 2 bases and J shed 5 bases, with 13 bases lying between them. DNA of the CDR3: TGTGCCAGCAGTTTAGAACTAGGGATCCGGGCCAACGTCCTGACTTTC. The encoded protein is CASSLELGIRANVLTF.

V gene TRBV27 combines with J gene TRBJ1-5; 7 bases align to TRBD1. Germline V gene data show CDR1 as MNHEY and CDR2 as SMNVEV (reference sequence). J lost 8 bases, V lost 5 bases, and 9 bases had no gene match. The CDR3 is made up of 14 amino acids. CDR3 residues: CASSPGTAYEPQHF. In nucleotides, the CDR3 is TGTGCCAGCAGTCCCGGGACAGCTTACGAGCCCCAGCATTTT.

This chain links TRBV27 with TRBJ2-7; D remains ambiguous. Trimming removed 4 bases at V and 7 bases at J, with 11 bases between. Germline V lookup: CDR1 MNHEY, CDR2 SMNVEV (reference sequence). This CDR3 is built from 12 residues. CDR3 bases: TGTGCCAGCAGTTACTTAGCTGGGGAGCAGTACTTC. Its protein product is CASSYLAGEQYF.

The V gene is TRBV13, the J gene TRBJ2-7, with 14 bases identical to TRBD2. This CDR3 region has 19 residues. J lost 2 bases, V lost 8 bases, and 17 bases had no gene match. Germline V gives CDR1 PRHDT, CDR2 FYEKMQ (reference sequence). CDR3 region: CASAPRRKGLAGVTYEQYF. CDR3 nucleotide sequence: TGTGCCAGCGCCCCTCGCCGCAAGGGACTAGCGGGAGTTACCTACGAGCAGTACTTC.

A few counts support this clone. CDR3 sequence: CASSENYGNTIYF. For the CDR3, the DNA is TGTGCCAGCAGCGAAAACTACGGAAACACCATATATTTT. The rearrangement joins TRBV7-2 to TRBJ1-3; D gene uncertain. V was shortened by 5 bases and J by 4 bases, with 9 bases between the two germline ends. The CDR3 runs 13 residues. From germline, CDR1 is SGHTA and CDR2 FQGNSA.

J is TRBJ1-5 and V is TRBV18; the match to TRBD1 covers 9 bases. The CDR3 is made up of 14 amino acids. V shed 6 bases, J shed 3 bases, and the junction held 3 bases outside the gene matches. Per germline, CDR1 KGHSH and CDR2 LQKENI. The CDR3 is CASSLQGANQPQHF. CDR3 DNA: TGTGCCAGCTCGCTACAGGGGGCCAATCAGCCCCAGCATTTT.

V and J are TRBV28 and TRBJ1-1, with 7 bases fitting TRBD1. CDR1 MDHEN and CDR2 SYDVKM come from the germline V gene. The V segment lost 6 bases and the J segment 4 bases; nucleotides outside the gene matches: 11. The CDR3 has 15 residues. For the CDR3, the DNA is TGTGCCAGCAGCCCAGGGGGTCGTGAATCCACTGAAGCTTTCTTT. Its protein is CASSPGGRESTEAFF.

V gene TRBV27 combines with J gene TRBJ1-1, with D tentatively TRBD1 (6 bases). V lost 6 bases, J lost 1 base, and 12 bases lay in between. Germline CDR1 and CDR2: MNHEY and SMNVEV (reference sequence). The CDR3 is made up of 14 amino acids. The CDR3: CASRLTGRNTEAFF. CDR3 DNA: TGTGCCAGCAGGCTGACAGGACGGAACACTGAAGCTTTCTTT.

In its sample, this clone was seen once. This rearrangement joins TRBV7-2 to TRBJ2-7, with 11 bases lining up with TRBD1. V lost 3 bases and J lost 3; bases outside the gene matches: 1. The V gene's germline CDR1 is SGHTA and CDR2 FQGNSA. There are 14 residues in the CDR3. The CDR3 here is CASSFGTGGYEQYF. In DNA form, the CDR3 reads TGTGCCAGCAGCTTCGGGACAGGGGGCTACGAGCAGTACTTC. Full variable domain (missing parts from reference TRBV7-2 and TRBJ2-7): GAGVSQSPSNKVTEKGKDVELRCDPISGHTALYWYRQSLGQGLEFLIYFQGNSAPDKSGLPSDRFSAERTGGSVSTLTIQRTQQEDSAVYLCASSFGTGGYEQYFGPGTRLTVT.

The gene calls are TRBV11-2 and TRBJ2-6, with a possible D match to TRBD2 (5 bases). Trimming cost V 7 bases and J 3 bases, with 16 bases left between them. This CDR3 comprises 16 residues. CDR1 is SGHAT, CDR2 FQNNGV, per germline. CDR3 coding DNA: TGTGCCAGCACTCCGATTCGAGGGAGTGGGGCCAACGTCCTGACTTTC. Translated: CASTPIRGSGANVLTF.

The J gene is TRBJ1-5, the V gene TRBV27, with unresolved D. The CDR3 sequence is 15 residues long. With 8 bases removed from V and 5 bases from J, the gap between germline ends came to 19 bases. Germline lookup yields CDR1 MNHEY and CDR2 SMNVEV (reference sequence). CDR3 coding DNA: TGTGCCAGCCGCCTTGAGGGCCTGTTGGATCAGCCCCAGCATTTT. Residues: CASRLEGLLDQPQHF.

Turning to this clone: The sample holds other DNA sequences that translate to the same CDR3. The chain is built from TRBV28 and TRBJ1-5; TRBD1 agrees at 7 bases. This CDR3 contains 14 residues. Germline CDR1 reads MDHEN; CDR2 reads SYDVKM. Trimming removed 5 bases from V and 2 bases from J; junction bases left unmatched: 3. The CDR3 DNA is TGTGCCAGCAGTACGCAGGGGGGCAATCAGCCCCAGCATTTT. It specifies CASSTQGGNQPQHF. Variable domain in full (rest from reference TRBV28 and TRBJ1-5): DVKVTQSSRYLVKRTGEKVFLECVQDMDHENMFWYRQDPGLGLRLIYFSYDVKMKEKGDIPEGYSVSREKKERFSLILESASTNQTSMYLCASSTQGGNQPQHFGDGTRLSIL.

The chain employs TRBV18 and TRBJ1-1; the match to TRBD1 covers 7 bases. CDR1 and CDR2 (germline): KGHSH, LQKENI. V lost 4 bases to trimming and J lost 2 bases; unmatched junction nucleotides: 7. There are 15 residues in the CDR3. The CDR3 spells CASSLGQATNTEAFF. DNA for the CDR3: TGTGCCAGCTCACTCGGACAGGCCACTAACACTGAAGCTTTCTTT. The entire variable domain, with the rest obtained from reference TRBV18 and TRBJ1-1, is as follows: NAGVMQNPRHLVRRRGQEARLRCSPMKGHSHVYWYRQLPEEGLKFMVYLQKENIIDESGMPKERFSAEFPKEGPSILRIQQVVRGDSAAYFCASSLGQATNTEAFFGQGTRLTVV.

The rearrangement joins TRBV6-1 to TRBJ1-5; 11 nucleotides align to TRBD1. V lost 2 bases and J lost 3; bases outside the gene matches: 15. CDR1 and CDR2 (germline): MNHNS, SASEGT. This CDR3 region has 20 residues. CDR3 sequence: CASSESPGTGGSISNQPQHF. The DNA of the CDR3 is TGTGCCAGCAGTGAATCCCCCGGGACAGGGGGATCCATTTCCAATCAGCCCCAGCATTTT.

This clone was detected only once. This rearrangement joins TRBV9 to TRBJ2-3, with TRBD2 identical over 13 bases. The CDR3 contains 16 residues. Germline V gene data show CDR1 as SGDLS and CDR2 as YYNGEE. Trimming took 3 bases from V and 5 from J; bases not matched to a gene: 6. The CDR3 nucleotides are TGTGCCAGCAGCGGGACTAGCGGGAGCATAGGAGATACGCAGTATTTT. Translating it yields CASSGTSGSIGDTQYF.

The V call is TRBV25-1, the J call TRBJ2-5; a weak D match, TRBD2 (6 bases). The CDR3 has 14 residues. V shed 1 base and J shed 5 bases, with 11 bases lying between them. Germline V CDR1 and CDR2: MGHDK, SYGVNS. CDR3 nucleotides: TGTGCCAGCAGTGAATTGGAGGGGTGGGAGACCCAGTACTTC. This codes for CASSELEGWETQYF.

This clone was detected once. The V call is TRBV7-3, the J call TRBJ2-7; 8 bases fit TRBD2. Trimming cost V 5 bases and J 6 bases; bases outside gene matches: 12. This CDR3 spans 15 amino acids. Germline assignment: CDR1 SGHTA and CDR2 FQGTGA. CDR3 loop: CASSPGTSESSEQYF. CDR3 nucleotides: TGTGCCAGCAGCCCGGGGACTAGTGAGTCATCCGAGCAGTACTTC. The full variable domain, rest sourced from reference TRBV7-3 and TRBJ2-7, is GAGVSQTPSNKVTEKGKYVELRCDPISGHTALYWYRQSLGQGPEFLIYFQGTGAADDSGLPNDRFFAVRPEGSVSTLKIQRTERGDSAVYLCASSPGTSESSEQYFGPGTRLTVT.

The chain is built from TRBV2 and TRBJ2-7; 11 bases match TRBD2. This CDR3 has 12 residues. V lost 5 bases to trimming and J lost 7 bases; unmatched junction nucleotides: 1. Germline assignment: CDR1 SNHLY and CDR2 FYNNEI. CDR3 nucleotides: TGTGCCAGCAGTTCTAGCGGGAGGGAGCAGTACTTC. Translated: CASSSSGREQYF.

The rearrangement links TRBV27 to TRBJ2-1; 7 bases are a match to TRBD1. This CDR3 comprises 17 residues. The germline V gene has CDR1 MNHEY and CDR2 SMNVEV (reference sequence). Germline trimming cut 4 bases from V and 5 bases from J; bases unmatched to any gene: 14. The CDR3 DNA reads TGTGCCAGCAGTTCGACTCGAAGGGGGCAAACTAACAATGAGCAGTTCTTC. As protein: CASSSTRRGQTNNEQFF.

The chain employs TRBV28 and TRBJ2-7; TRBD1 might be the D (6 bases). CDR1 MDHEN and CDR2 SYDVKM come from the germline V gene. The CDR3 is 12 amino acids. Trimming cost V 9 bases and J 2 bases, with 11 bases left between them. CDR3 nucleotide sequence: TGTGCCAGTTGGGACACTCCCTACGAGCAGTACTTC. Translated: CASWDTPYEQYF.

The CDR3: CASTQGASNQPQHF. CDR3 DNA: TGCGCCAGCACCCAGGGGGCAAGCAATCAGCCCCAGCATTTT. This chain joins TRBV23-1 and TRBJ1-5; 8 bases are shared with TRBD1. TRBV23-1 is an open reading frame, and its role is uncertain. V lost 7 bases to trimming and J lost 1 base; unmatched junction nucleotides: 3. The CDR3 runs to 14 residues.